This entry is about one T cell receptor (beta chain). The antigen is unknown. Donors likely had unrecorded immune exposures despite being nominally healthy when sampled. The data were obtained in a study of cytomegalovirus exposure and HLA in healthy donors. Across the whole study: The Caucasian-associated ancestry cluster contained about four fifths of the 300 to 450 genotyped donors. Study results and caveats: A few chains tied to CMV proved CMV antigen-specific in vitro. Later on, analysis showed that most CMV-associated TCR beta chains appeared to be HLA-restricted.

The PCR employed 60 Vbeta primers together with 13 Jbeta primers. The data were produced by immunoSEQ multiplex PCR, yet TCRdb's version contains in-frame clones alone and is incomplete. The sample holds 150,000 or so clones, about 70% seen once. The CDR3 runs to 16 residues. Germline CDR1 and CDR2: SGDLS and YYNGEE. With V trimmed by 4 bases and J by 5 bases, 10 bases remained unmatched. The genes are TRBV9 and TRBJ1-1, with 11 bases that match TRBD1. This sequence originates from a woman aged 55 to 70 in good health and CMV-seropositive. Material for sequencing was PBMCs. In DNA, the CDR3 is TGTGCCAGCAGCCCTCAGTTGGGACAGGGGGTAACTGAAGCTTTCTTT. As protein: CASSPQLGQGVTEAFF.